This entry is about one T cell receptor (beta chain). Its antigen is currently not known. No clone much larger than this one lies a single base away; base qualities are absent. Libraries were made using the immunoSEQ multiplex PCR assay. For the multiplex PCR, a mixture combining 60 forward primers for TCR Vbeta segments and 13 reverse primers for TCR Jbeta segments was used. Amplification of the CDR3 region of rearranged TCR beta genes was performed with a multiplex PCR assay on genomic DNA. On the Illumina HiSeq System, the amplified TCR beta libraries were sequenced as 87-base-pair reads. The published analysis was carried out like this. A later analysis counted about 80 million unique TCR beta chains across the 666 repertoires, and around 9.9 million of these chains were shared by at least two donors. A nearest-neighbor algorithm error-corrected the raw reads and collapsed the reads into unique sequences, merging closely related sequences to remove PCR and sequencing errors. Alignment of CDR3 sequences to IMGT reference sequences was used to assign V, D and J gene segments. For a sequence to be retained, a match of at least six nucleotides was required to both a V gene segment and a J gene segment. Rearrangements were classified as productive when the CDR3 lacked stop codons and remained in frame with V and J, and all other rearrangements were classified as non-productive. Following IMGT convention, CDR3 was defined as the stretch from the second conserved V-encoded cysteine to the conserved J-encoded phenylalanine. Sequences without an unambiguous match to a single V gene segment were excluded from the earlier analysis of 500 to 700 of the donors. In an earlier analysis of several hundred of the donors, V segments were called functional above 56.7% productive rearrangements and were called segregating when the between-donor standard deviation exceeded 5%. A statistical classification framework was built for diagnosing cytomegalovirus status from the catalog of TCR beta chain sequences. In a later analysis, V and J genes were assigned by comparing TCR nucleotide sequences against IMGT/GENE-DB human TR gene sequences. In a later analysis, CDR3 sequences and most-parsimonious VDJ recombination scenarios were assigned using the TCRdist pipeline. In a later analysis, each TCR beta chain was defined by its CDR3 amino acid sequence together with its V-gene family, and reads lacking a unique V-gene family were excluded. A later analysis removed 500 to 600 highly shared, low-generation-probability nucleotide sequences to deal with suspected cross-contamination and a sequencing artifact. For each public chain, a later analysis derived a clonal expansion index from normalized ranks of inferred template counts within each repertoire. Generation probabilities in a later analysis came from a VDJ recombination model fitted to out-of-frame rearrangements, and those results were checked against IGoR. In a later analysis, TCR-TCR, TCR-HLA and TCR-CMV co-occurrence was scored with hypergeometric tests, and a repertoire-size bias correction was applied to TCR pairs. To estimate false discovery rates, a later analysis permuted the HLA or CMV assignments 20 times. A later analysis grouped co-occurring TCRs with DBSCAN, adding TCRdist sequence similarity when clustering within HLA-allele-positive subsets. Repertoires with fewer than 30,000 or more than 120,000 public chains, plus five repertoires with anomalous nucleotide sharing, were excluded from co-occurrence clustering. Drawn from immuneACCESS, this table holds only the in-frame rearrangements with V and J called that TCRdb kept. Clones are partly lost; checked studies trace under half to an unresolved V gene and leave the rest unexplained. The D gene and trimming were derived from the DNA, and the V and J assignments and clone size from that table. The sample table holds 75,000 to 90,000 clones, of which 65% to 80% were seen once. The ten biggest clones cover about 4% of the sample.

This specimen belongs to a study of cytomegalovirus exposure and HLA in healthy donors (dated by TCRdb to the late 2010s). A note on the overall study: An earlier analysis of roughly 630 of the donors reported approximately 290 Gb of sequence data and 117 million unique TCR beta sequences from about 200 million T cells. An early release that covered about 600 HLA-typed donors contained around 300 gigabases of sequencing data and tens of millions of unique TCR sequences. The genetic ancestry cluster associated with self-reported Caucasian donors included roughly four fifths of the roughly 410 genotyped donors. The study aimed to test whether cataloging public T cell receptors could reveal signatures of past pathogen exposure. The T cell repertoires of 700 or so subjects were profiled by immunosequencing and related to cytomegalovirus serostatus. A separate validation cohort of roughly 130 different subjects was used in addition to the 666-subject first cohort. The study combined high-throughput TCR immunosequencing, statistical association of individual TCRs with disease status, and machine learning to predict cytomegalovirus infection status. In a later analysis, previously published TCR beta repertoires from 600 to 850 donors were re-analyzed and high-resolution HLA genotyping was added so that TCR occurrence patterns could be studied. Rather than using new phenotypic data, the later analysis identified candidate immune exposures from TCR beta sequences and from how often those sequences occurred across donors. An earlier analysis of some 500 of the donors applied high-throughput TCR beta sequencing to assess whether each TCR beta V gene segment acted as functional or pseudogenic. Donor age, sex, ethnicity and CMV serostatus were compiled alongside the repertoire data. A later genetic analysis took genome-wide SNP genotypes for about 55% of the 666 donors and used that subset as a discovery cohort. All discovery cohort repertoires had been generated using a single sequencing platform. HLA typing included class I and class II loci at four-digit resolution. Typing coverage differed by locus: A, B, C, DRB1 and DQB1 were typed in roughly 629-630 donors, DQA1 in approximately 520, DPA1 in 600 to 610, and DPB1 in about 450. About 5 DR-DQ haplotypes were handled as single units for association and clustering, since linkage in the cohort was strong. Among about 370 genotyped donors of the cohort, an average of roughly 230,000 unique TCR beta nucleotide sequences was sequenced per donor, of which roughly 18% were non-productive.

In total, 600 or so healthy bone marrow donors made up the cohort. Cohort members were all nominally healthy when sampled, although unrecorded immune exposures were likely present. The donor tested CMV seronegative and was one of the 352 seronegative cohort members. A peripheral blood sample was collected from each donor, and TCR beta sequencing was performed on peripheral blood mononuclear cells. Genomic DNA extraction from the blood cell samples was performed with the Qiagen DNeasy Blood Extraction Kit. Broad study findings and their caveats: According to a later analysis, parvovirus B19, influenza, CMV and Epstein-Barr virus appeared linked to several top co-occurrence clusters. HLA typing was unavailable for some donors at each locus, so association tests used only the typed subset. For the cohort, immune exposure information was limited to CMV serostatus. In this cohort, only TCR beta chains were sequenced, and detectable features were limited by the absence of alpha or paired-chain data. According to a later analysis, most CMV-associated TCR beta chains appeared to be HLA-restricted, and the HLA associations seemed to be driven largely by CMV exposure. A further reported finding was that TCR beta sequences accurately predicted the HLA-A and HLA-B alleles for most subjects in the first cohort. According to a later genetic analysis, donors in an Asian-associated ancestry cluster had fewer N-insertions in productive TCRs than the roughly 670-donor mean. A cluster of highly shared sequence variants was judged likely to represent a technical artifact of the sequencing pipeline. In a later genetic analysis, a missense DCLRE1C variant was associated with V-gene and J-gene trimming of TCR beta chains, and the association was replicated in an independent cohort. The classifier was reported to diagnose cytomegalovirus status with high specificity and sensitivity in both the original and validation cohorts. The 87-base-pair reads could not distinguish some IMGT-functional V segments, including TRBV6-2 and TRBV6-3, so those segments were excluded. In an earlier analysis of some 500 of the donors, most TCR beta V segments appeared in productive rearrangements about 87% or about 30% of the time, broadly matching IMGT annotations. According to a later analysis, TCR association rates differed among HLA loci, with DRB1 alleles showing the most associated TCRs and HLA-C alleles showing the fewest. Sequencing depth was assumed to be roughly uniform across donors in the presence/absence analyses, though that assumption may not hold. In vitro tests confirmed that a few of the cytomegalovirus-associated TCR beta chains recognize cytomegalovirus antigens. It was suggested by the authors that the approach could potentially be generalized to other disease states and immunological phenotypes. Most TCR sequences were seen in very few donors, while some public TCRs were found in many individuals. Linkage disequilibrium might explain the correlated functional status among segregating V segments, but an unknown experimental factor could not be excluded. The study listed 164 TCR beta chains as associated with cytomegalovirus. Because counts were too low, around 17 rarely observed V segments, including chromosome 9 orphons, were left out of the earlier analysis of over 550 of the donors. When HLA alleles, especially DR and DQ, strongly co-occurred, TCR associations were difficult to assign to individual alleles. A later analysis found that HLA-associated TCR beta chains were more clonally expanded and had lower generation probabilities than equally common non-associated chains. In a later analysis, around 15,000 TCR beta sequences were associated with specific HLA alleles at a false discovery rate of 0.05.

The germline V gene supplies CDR1 MGHRA and CDR2 YSYEKL. The V end loses 0 bases and the J end loses 6 bases, and a stretch of 11 bases separates them. From its cysteine to its phenylalanine, the CDR3 spans 14 amino acids. Left in the record is the CDR3 DNA by itself, 42 bases read in frame from the first base. This chain joins TRBV4-1 to TRBJ2-5; TRBD2 is perhaps the D gene, given 5 matching bases. The receptor comes from a man between 60 and 70 years old in good health and CMV-seronegative. Material for sequencing was PBMCs. At the DNA level, the sequence is TGCGCCAGCAGCCAAGACGGGGAAAGCCAGACCCAGTACTTC. Its protein product is CASSQDGESQTQYF.